Below, 28 T cell receptor beta chains from the same sample are listed, as sequenced in a study of blood T cell repertoires in COVID-19. Data came from immunoSEQ multiplex PCR; TCRdb stores just in-frame clones and leaves some out. The table lists some 150,000 clones, approximately 88% of them singletons, with less than 2.5% in the top ten. The source material was peripheral blood. All receptors come from a man between 65 and 85 years old with acute or convalescent COVID-19.

The V gene is TRBV25-1, the J gene TRBJ1-2; 8 positions agree with TRBD1. CDR3 size: 14 residues. V trimming: 3 bases; J trimming: 8 bases; junction bases outside the gene matches: 8. The germline V gene encodes CDR1 MGHDK and CDR2 SYGVNS. The CDR3 sequence: CASSEGTGTEGYTF. CDR3 DNA: TGTGCCAGCAGTGAGGGGACAGGAACCGAAGGCTACACCTTC.

The DNA for the CDR3 is TGTGCCAGTTGGGCAGGGGACTATAATTCACCCCTCCACTTT. Amino acid sequence: CASWAGDYNSPLHF. This chain joins TRBV19 and TRBJ1-6; a weak D match, TRBD1 (6 bases). CDR1 is LNHDA, CDR2 SQIVND, per germline (reference sequence). Trimming removed 8 bases from V and 3 bases from J, with 11 bases in between. This CDR3 has 14 amino acids.

A few counts support this clone. The genes are TRBV6-5 and TRBJ2-1; D gene unclear. Per the germline V gene, CDR1 is MNHEY and CDR2 is SVGAGI. V was clipped by 0 bases and J by 1 base, with 10 bases between them. This CDR3 spans 16 amino acids. The CDR3 loop is CASSYSPSRSYNEQFF. CDR3 nucleotides: TGTGCCAGCAGTTACTCGCCCAGTCGATCCTACAATGAGCAGTTCTTC.

This rearrangement joins TRBV19 to TRBJ2-3; D remains unclear. Deletions cut 4 bases from V and 2 bases from J, with 10 bases between. Per germline, CDR1 LNHDA and CDR2 SQIVND (reference sequence). This CDR3 has 14 residues. The CDR3 DNA follows: TGTGCCAGTAGTAAGAGCCGAGCCACAGATACGCAGTATTTT. Its translation is CASSKSRATDTQYF.

The chain has TRBV20-1 and TRBJ2-5; 7 bases match TRBD2. The CDR3 has 13 residues. Germline V gene sequence: CDR1 DFQATT, CDR2 SNEGSKA (reference sequence). The J segment lost 4 bases and the V segment lost 3 bases, leaving 5 bases of the junction unmatched. The CDR3, as DNA: TGCAGTGCTAGTTGGGAGGGTGGAGAGACCCAGTACTTC. Amino acids: CSASWEGGETQYF.

Comment on this clone: Other DNA sequences of this sample code for an identical CDR3. V usage is TRBV6-6 and J usage is TRBJ1-3; 7 bases line up with TRBD1. The CDR3 sequence is 14 residues long. V gave up 5 bases and J gave up 4 bases; unmatched junction bases: 5. Germline CDR1 is MNHNY and CDR2 is SVGAGI (reference sequence). CDR3 region: CASSGGGPGNTIYF. CDR3 nucleotides: TGTGCCAGCAGTGGAGGGGGCCCCGGAAACACCATATATTTT.

This rearrangement joins TRBV7-3 to TRBJ2-1; 12 nucleotides align to TRBD2. The V segment lost 5 bases and the J segment 5 bases; nucleotides outside the gene matches: 4. This CDR3 region has 15 residues. CDR1 and CDR2 (germline): SGHTA, FQGTGA. In DNA, the CDR3 is TGTGCCAGCAGCCCGACTAGCGGGAGTAACAATGAGCAGTTCTTC. Translating it yields CASSPTSGSNNEQFF.

The chain has TRBV5-1 and TRBJ2-3, with a weak D call TRBD2 (6 bases). With 10 bases removed from V and 4 bases from J, the gap between germline ends came to 10 bases. Germline V gives CDR1 SGHRS, CDR2 YFSETQ. The CDR3 has 11 amino acids. The CDR3 spells CAVREADTQYF. The CDR3 DNA sequence: TGCGCCGTTAGGGAGGCAGATACGCAGTATTTT.

CDR3 residues: CASGAGTGNSPLHF. CDR3 sequence (DNA): TGTGCCAGCGGGGCGGGGACAGGGAATTCACCCCTCCACTTT. V and J are TRBV2 and TRBJ1-6; 9 bases line up with TRBD1. Germline values: CDR1 SNHLY, CDR2 FYNNEI. J gave up 7 bases and V 8 bases, and 6 bases lay outside the gene matches. The CDR3 has 14 residues.

The CDR3, as DNA: TGTGCCAGCAGCCTGAGACAGGGGGTCAACACCGGGGAGCTGTTTTTT. This codes for CASSLRQGVNTGELFF. V usage is TRBV7-8 and J usage is TRBJ2-2, with 9 bases matching TRBD1. The V segment lost 5 bases and the J segment 2 bases; nucleotides outside the gene matches: 6. The length of the CDR3 is 16 residues. Per the germline V gene, CDR1 is SGHVS and CDR2 is FQNEAQ.

J is TRBJ2-5 and V is TRBV20-1; a weak D match, TRBD1 (5 bases). The CDR3 covers 14 residues. The V end lost 3 bases, the J end lost 4 bases, and 15 bases lay between the germline ends. From germline, CDR1 is DFQATT and CDR2 SNEGSKA (reference sequence). CDR3 nucleotide sequence: TGCAGTGCTAGTGTGCCAGGGATTAGAGAGACCCAGTACTTC. Its protein product is CSASVPGIRETQYF.

In this sample, this clone turned up once. The rearrangement uses TRBV12-3 or TRBV12-4 and TRBJ1-4; 10 bases match TRBD1. The CDR3 length is 13 residues. Losses at the gene ends were 10 bases for V and 8 bases for J; bases not matched to a gene: 7. CDR3 sequence reads: CATRQGAREKLFF. Written as DNA, the CDR3 is TGTGCCACCAGACAGGGGGCTAGGGAAAAACTGTTTTTT.

This chain joins TRBV9 and TRBJ2-5; 13 bases match TRBD2. Germline V gene sequence: CDR1 SGDLS, CDR2 YYNGEE. Trimming took 3 bases from V and 2 from J; bases not matched to a gene: 4. CDR3 length equals 16 residues. This CDR3 reads CASSARLAGGQETQYF. For the CDR3, the DNA is TGTGCCAGCAGCGCTCGACTAGCGGGGGGTCAAGAGACCCAGTACTTC. The whole variable domain, remainder taken from reference TRBV9 and TRBJ2-5, is DSGVTQTPKHLITATGQRVTLRCSPRSGDLSVYWYQQSLDQGLQFLIQYYNGEERAKGNILERFSAQQFPDLHSELNLSSLELGDSALYFCASSARLAGGQETQYFGPGTRLLVL.

The rearrangement links TRBV7-2 to TRBJ2-5; 7 positions agree with TRBD2. The junction had 8 bases not matched to a gene; V was cut back by 2 bases and J by 5 bases. The CDR3 length is 15 residues. Germline V gene sequence: CDR1 SGHTA, CDR2 FQGNSA. The CDR3 region is CASSLNFRGGETQYF. Here the CDR3 DNA reads TGTGCCAGCAGCTTAAATTTTAGGGGAGGGGAGACCCAGTACTTC. Based on the CDR3 plus reference TRBV7-2 and TRBJ2-5, the full variable domain is GAGVSQSPSNKVTEKGKDVELRCDPISGHTALYWYRQSLGQGLEFLIYFQGNSAPDKSGLPSDRFSAERTGGSVSTLTIQRTQQEDSAVYLCASSLNFRGGETQYFGPGTRLLVL.

The chain is built from TRBV2 and TRBJ2-7; maybe TRBD1 (6 bases). The CDR3 is made up of 11 amino acids. V was clipped by 5 bases and J by 6 bases, with 8 bases between them. CDR1 and CDR2 from the germline V gene are SNHLY and FYNNEI. CDR3 residues: CASSFRGEQYF. In DNA, the CDR3 is TGTGCCAGCAGTTTCAGGGGCGAGCAGTACTTC.

The CDR3 DNA sequence: TGTGCCAGTAGTCGGGACAGGGTCACTGAAGCTTTCTTT. Protein product: CASSRDRVTEAFF. J is TRBJ1-1 and V is TRBV19, with 9 bases lining up with TRBD1. Unmatched junction bases numbered 2, after V lost 5 bases and J lost 4 bases. CDR3 length equals 13 residues. Germline V CDR1 and CDR2: LNHDA, SQIVND (reference sequence).

The sample holds one count of this clone. The chain is built from TRBV11-3 and TRBJ2-1, with D possibly being TRBD2 (6 bases). In germline, CDR1 is SGHNT, CDR2 YENEEA. The CDR3 runs 15 residues. V was pared by 3 bases and J by 3 bases, with 12 bases between. The CDR3 bases are TGTGCCAGCAGCTTGGGTACGGGAGACTACAATGAGCAGTTCTTC. This gives the protein CASSLGTGDYNEQFF.

Remarks on this clone: Other DNA sequences from this sample encode an identical CDR3 as well. The CDR3 protein is CASSQDARDEQYF. The CDR3 coding sequence is TGTGCCAGCAGCCAGGACGCCAGGGACGAGCAGTACTTC. V gene TRBV3-1 (or the pseudogene TRBV3-2) combines with J gene TRBJ2-7, with D possibly matching TRBD1 (5 bases). This CDR3 has 13 amino acids. V gave up 3 bases and J gave up 5 bases, with 11 bases separating them. Germline lookup yields CDR1 LGHDT and CDR2 YNNKEL (reference sequence).

The rearrangement uses TRBV5-1 and TRBJ2-7; a weak D match, TRBD2 (6 bases). V was clipped by 7 bases and J by 4 bases, with 12 bases between them. CDR1 SGHRS and CDR2 YFSETQ come from the germline V gene. This CDR3 is built from 12 residues. CDR3 in amino acids: CASSPGRYEQYF. The CDR3 region has the DNA TGCGCCAGCTCCCCGGGGAGGTACGAGCAGTACTTC.

The rearrangement uses TRBV25-1 and TRBJ2-3; 9 bases map to TRBD2. CDR1 and CDR2 (germline): MGHDK, SYGVNS. This CDR3 region has 18 residues. After removal of 1 base from V and 4 bases from J, the junction contained 12 bases not matched to a gene. As DNA, the CDR3 is TGTGCCAGCAGTGAATGGTTTCAGCGGGGGGTTGGGGCAGATACGCAGTATTTT. Protein: CASSEWFQRGVGADTQYF.

V is TRBV6-5 and J is TRBJ1-2, with D uncertain. The CDR3 covers 16 residues. Trimming took off 0 bases at V and 6 bases at J, with 17 bases between the two ends. CDR1 and CDR2 from the germline V gene are MNHEY and SVGAGI. The CDR3 loop reads CASSYSSREGGHGYTF. CDR3 bases: TGTGCCAGCAGTTACTCGAGTAGGGAGGGCGGTCATGGCTACACCTTC.

The chain recombines TRBV5-1 with TRBJ2-7; the D gene is possibly TRBD1 (6 bases). Deletions cut 4 bases from V and 5 bases from J, with 16 bases between. From germline, CDR1 is SGHRS and CDR2 YFSETQ. This CDR3 is 14 amino acids long. The CDR3 DNA reads as TGCGCCAGCAGCCCATGGCAGGGGCTGGACGAGCAGTACTTC. Protein: CASSPWQGLDEQYF.

The chain employs TRBV19 and TRBJ1-1; possibly TRBD1 for D (5 bases). V lost 0 bases, J lost 4 bases, and 21 bases lay in between. Germline CDR1 and CDR2: LNHDA and SQIVND (reference sequence). The CDR3 spans 18 residues. CDR3 protein: CASSIDSPNSGGGTEAFF. CDR3 DNA sequence: TGTGCCAGTAGTATAGATTCTCCCAATTCCGGGGGAGGCACTGAAGCTTTCTTT.

The genes are TRBV5-5 and TRBJ1-2, with D possibly matching TRBD1 (5 bases). This CDR3 has 13 residues. Germline loops: CDR1 SGHKS, CDR2 YYEKEE (reference sequence). V was pared by 0 bases and J by 7 bases, with 10 bases between. The CDR3 protein is CASSLVPRAGYTF. CDR3 coding DNA: TGTGCCAGCAGCTTGGTCCCCAGGGCTGGCTACACCTTC.

A few counts support this clone. The chain links TRBV24-1 to TRBJ2-1, with TRBD1 as a possible D gene (6 bases). Per the germline V gene, CDR1 is KGHDR and CDR2 is SFDVKD. This CDR3 region has 16 residues. V gave up 1 base and J gave up 4 bases, with 13 bases separating them. For the CDR3, the DNA is TGTGCCACCAGTGATTTTGGAGTCACAGGGTACAATGAGCAGTTCTTC. As protein: CATSDFGVTGYNEQFF.

The chain recombines TRBV5-4 with TRBJ1-2; D remains unclear. V lost 4 bases, J lost 2 bases, and 12 bases lay in between. The CDR3 has 14 amino acids. Germline CDR1 reads SGHNT; CDR2 reads YYREEE (reference sequence). The CDR3 is CASSPSAENYGYTF. Written as DNA, the CDR3 is TGTGCCAGCAGCCCGTCGGCGGAGAACTATGGCTACACCTTC.

The chain has TRBV10-2 and TRBJ2-2; a possible D gene is TRBD2 (6 bases). Between the trimmed V and J ends, which lost 3 bases and 6 bases, there was a span of 17 bases. Germline-derived CDR1 and CDR2 are WSHSY and SAAADI. The CDR3 covers 16 residues. This CDR3 reads CASSDPRGVGAGELFF. CDR3 DNA sequence: TGCGCCAGCAGTGATCCACGCGGGGTTGGGGCCGGGGAGCTGTTTTTT.

This chain uses TRBV28 with TRBJ1-6, with D possibly matching TRBD1 (6 bases). The germline V gene has CDR1 MDHEN and CDR2 SYDVKM. V dropped 6 bases and J dropped 6 bases, with 15 bases sitting between them. The CDR3 sequence is 15 residues long. The CDR3 here is CASSWGQAVNSPLHF. The DNA for the CDR3 is TGTGCCAGCAGCTGGGGGCAGGCTGTTAATTCACCCCTCCACTTT.